One and the same sample provided the 5 T cell receptor beta chains below, sequenced in a study of memory CD4+ T cells and cytomegalovirus serostatus. The sort gate was single viable CD3+CD4+CD8-CD45RO+ cells for memory CD4+ T cells. Assay: immunoSEQ multiplex PCR; the TCRdb copy retains only in-frame clones and omits some. This sample has some 64,000 clones, with around 83% found just once. The sample was memory CD4+ T cells from blood. These receptors all stem from an adult in good health and CMV-seronegative.

The J gene is TRBJ2-1, the V gene TRBV5-6, with 8 positions matching TRBD1. The CDR3 totals 15 residues. With 3 bases clipped from V and 3 bases from J, the junction kept 5 bases outside the gene matches. The germline gives CDR1 SGHDT, CDR2 YYEEEE. DNA of the CDR3: TGTGCCAGCAGCTACGGACAGGGACTCTACAATGAGCAGTTCTTC. Its translation is CASSYGQGLYNEQFF.

The chain uses TRBV28 and TRBJ2-1, with TRBD2 matching over 14 bases. The germline V gene encodes CDR1 MDHEN and CDR2 SYDVKM. V dropped 0 bases and J dropped 0; count of bases not matched to a gene: 1. The CDR3 has 18 residues. CDR3 in amino acids: CASSLWGTSGSSYNEQFF. CDR3 DNA: TGTGCCAGCAGTTTATGGGGGACTAGCGGGAGCTCCTACAATGAGCAGTTCTTC.

The chain carries TRBV2 and TRBJ2-1; no clear D. Germline loops: CDR1 SNHLY, CDR2 FYNNEI. CDR3 size: 13 residues. V dropped 7 bases and J dropped 4 bases, with 11 bases sitting between them. The CDR3 DNA is TGTGCCAGCAAGCAGAGACTTTACAATGAGCAGTTCTTC. It is translated as CASKQRLYNEQFF.

V and J are TRBV5-1 and TRBJ2-3; 9 nucleotides line up with TRBD2. Unmatched junction bases numbered 10, after V lost 4 bases and J lost 4 bases. CDR1 and CDR2 (germline): SGHRS, YFSETQ. CDR3 length: 16 residues. CDR3 region: CASSTRGSGGSDTQYF. In DNA form, the CDR3 reads TGCGCCAGCAGCACGAGGGGTAGCGGGGGCTCAGATACGCAGTATTTT.

The chain carries TRBV5-1 and TRBJ2-3; possibly TRBD2 for D (6 bases). Germline V lookup: CDR1 SGHRS, CDR2 YFSETQ. Trimming removed 0 bases at V and 0 bases at J, with 8 bases between. CDR3 length: 15 amino acids. The CDR3 reads CASSLAGTSTDTQYF. DNA for the CDR3: TGCGCCAGCAGCTTGGCCGGGACTAGCACAGATACGCAGTATTTT.